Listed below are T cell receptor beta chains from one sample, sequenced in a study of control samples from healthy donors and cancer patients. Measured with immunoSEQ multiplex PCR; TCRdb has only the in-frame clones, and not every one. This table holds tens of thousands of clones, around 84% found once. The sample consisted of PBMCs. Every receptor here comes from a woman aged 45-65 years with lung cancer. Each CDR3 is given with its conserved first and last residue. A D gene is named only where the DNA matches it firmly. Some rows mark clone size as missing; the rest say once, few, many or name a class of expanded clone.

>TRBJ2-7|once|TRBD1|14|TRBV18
TGTGCCAGTTCCGACAGGGGAGGCTTCTACGAGCAGTACTTC
CASSDRGGFYEQYF
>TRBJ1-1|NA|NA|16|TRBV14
TGTGCCAGCAGCCAGGTGGTCCTCCGGGGGAACACTGAAGCTTTCTTT
CASSQVVLRGNTEAFF
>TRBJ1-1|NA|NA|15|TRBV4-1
TGCGCCAGCAGCCGGTCCGGGACCGAGAACACTGAAGCTTTCTTT
CASSRSGTENTEAFF
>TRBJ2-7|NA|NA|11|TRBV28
TGTGCCAGCAGTTCGCTCTACGAGCAGTACTTC
CASSSLYEQYF
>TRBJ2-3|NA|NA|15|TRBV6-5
TGTGCCAGCATGGCGGCGGGGGCCAGCACAGATACGCAGTATTTT
CASMAAGASTDTQYF
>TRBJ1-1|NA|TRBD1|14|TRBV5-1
TGCGCCAGCAGCTTGGCGGATAGGGGGCTTGAAGCTTTCTTT
CASSLADRGLEAFF
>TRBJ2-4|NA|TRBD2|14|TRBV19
TGTGCCAGTAATAGCGGGGGGGATTCGAACATTCAGTACTTC
CASNSGGDSNIQYF
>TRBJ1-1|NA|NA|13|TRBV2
TGTGCCAGCGGGGGGCAGCCCGGGGATGAAGCTTTCTTT
CASGGQPGDEAFF
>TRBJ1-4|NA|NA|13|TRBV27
TGTGCCAGCAGCAAGAACAGGGTCGGAAAACTGTTTTTT
CASSKNRVGKLFF
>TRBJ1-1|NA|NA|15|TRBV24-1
TGTGCCACCAGTGATTCGCATTCAGTCAGGGTGGGAGCTTTCTTT
CATSDSHSVRVGAFF
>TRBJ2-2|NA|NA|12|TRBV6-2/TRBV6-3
TGTGCCAGCAGTTCCGTGACCGGGGAGCTGTTTTTT
CASSSVTGELFF
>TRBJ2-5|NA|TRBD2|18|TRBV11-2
TGTGCCAGCAGCTTAGTGCCCGGGGCGGGGGGGCCGATGGAGACCCAGTACTTC
CASSLVPGAGGPMETQYF
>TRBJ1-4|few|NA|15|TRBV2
TGTGCCAGCAGTGAATCCCGGGGGTATAATGAAAAACTGTTTTTT
CASSESRGYNEKLFF
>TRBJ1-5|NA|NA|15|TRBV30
TGTGCCCTCCCCAGGGACGGGAGAATGGATCAGCCCCAGCATTTT
CALPRDGRMDQPQHF
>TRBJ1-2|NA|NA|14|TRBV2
TGTGCCAGCAGTGAATTAGGGGGGTTCTATGGCTACACCTTC
CASSELGGFYGYTF
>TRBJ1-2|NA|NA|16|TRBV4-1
TGCGCCAGCAGCCAAGAGGACGGGCGCCCGGGCTATGGCTACACCTTC
CASSQEDGRPGYGYTF
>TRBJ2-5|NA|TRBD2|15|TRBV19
TGTGCCAGTAGTATCGGCGGGGGGGCTTGGGAGACCCAGTACTTC
CASSIGGGAWETQYF
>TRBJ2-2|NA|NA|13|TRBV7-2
TGTGCCAGCCGGAGGGGAAACACCGGGGAGCTGTTTTTT
CASRRGNTGELFF
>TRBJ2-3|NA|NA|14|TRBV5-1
TGCGCCAGCAGGAGGACAGATAGCACAGATACGCAGTATTTT
CASRRTDSTDTQYF
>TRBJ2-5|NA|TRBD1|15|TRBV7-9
TGTGCCAGCAGCATAAAAGGGACAGCCCAAGAGACCCAGTACTTC
CASSIKGTAQETQYF
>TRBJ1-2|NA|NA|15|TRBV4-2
TGTGCCAGCAGCCAAGCCTCCCGGGACGGAGATGGCTACACCTTC
CASSQASRDGDGYTF
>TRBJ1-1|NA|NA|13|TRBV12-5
TGTGCTAGTGGTTTAGAGGAGGGCACTGAAGCTTTCTTT
CASGLEEGTEAFF
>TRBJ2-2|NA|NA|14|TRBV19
TGTGCCAGTAGCGACAGGCCGAACACCGGGGAGCTGTTTTTT
CASSDRPNTGELFF
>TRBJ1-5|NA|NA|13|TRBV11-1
TGTGCCAGCAGTCCAGGGCGAAATCAGCCCCAGCATTTT
CASSPGRNQPQHF
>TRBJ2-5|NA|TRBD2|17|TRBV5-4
TGTGCCAGCAGCCCGGGGACTAGCGGGGGGGCCAGGGAGACCCAGTACTTC
CASSPGTSGGARETQYF
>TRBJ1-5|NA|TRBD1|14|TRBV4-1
TGCGCCAGCAGCCTCCAGGGGGTGGGTCAGCCCCAGCATTTT
CASSLQGVGQPQHF
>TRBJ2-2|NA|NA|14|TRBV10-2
TGCGCCAGCCGTAGACAGTCGAACACCGGGGAGCTGTTTTTT
CASRRQSNTGELFF
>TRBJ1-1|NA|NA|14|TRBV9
TGTGCCAGCACCCGGGACACTATGAACACTGAAGCTTTCTTT
CASTRDTMNTEAFF
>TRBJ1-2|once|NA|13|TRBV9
TGTGCCAGCAGCGTAGCGTTAAGTGATGGCTACACCTTC
CASSVALSDGYTF
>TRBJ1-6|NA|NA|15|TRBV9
TGTGCCAGCAGCGTAGCGGGGGGAGGGGTATCACCCCTCCACTTT
CASSVAGGGVSPLHF
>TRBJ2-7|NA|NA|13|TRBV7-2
TGTGCCAGCAGCTTAGCTTTCGGGGACGAGCAGTACTTC
CASSLAFGDEQYF
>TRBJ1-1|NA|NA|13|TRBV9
TGTGCCAGCAGCGGGGGCCCTTCTAGTGAAGCTTTCTTT
CASSGGPSSEAFF
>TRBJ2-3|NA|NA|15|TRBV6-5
TGTGCCAGCAGTTACTCATGGAGCGGTAGAGATACGCAGTATTTT
CASSYSWSGRDTQYF
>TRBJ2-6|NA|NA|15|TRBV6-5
TGTGCCAGCAGTTACGCAGCAGGCGGGGCCAACGTCCTGACTTTC
CASSYAAGGANVLTF
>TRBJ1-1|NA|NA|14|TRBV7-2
TGTGCCAGCAGCTCCCCGGGCTGGAACACTGAAGCTTTCTTT
CASSSPGWNTEAFF
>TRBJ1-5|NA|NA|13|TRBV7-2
TGTGCCAGCAGCCGCGACCCAGATCAGCCCCAGCATTTT
CASSRDPDQPQHF
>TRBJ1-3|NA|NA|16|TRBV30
TGTGCCTGGAGTGTACGAGGGGGGTCCTCTGGAAACACCATATATTTT
CAWSVRGGSSGNTIYF
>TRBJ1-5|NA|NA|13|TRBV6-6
TGTGCCAGCACCCAGGACCTCAATCAGCCCCAGCATTTT
CASTQDLNQPQHF
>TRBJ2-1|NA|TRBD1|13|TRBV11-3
TGTGCCAGCGTGGACAGGAGGTACAATGAGCAGTTCTTC
CASVDRRYNEQFF
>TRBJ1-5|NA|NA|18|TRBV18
TGTGCCAGCTCACCATACGCTACAACCCTAAGGGGCAATCAGCCCCAGCATTTT
CASSPYATTLRGNQPQHF
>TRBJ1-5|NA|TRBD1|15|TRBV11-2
TGTGCCAGCAGCCCGGGACAGTCCGACCGACAGCCCCAGCATTTT
CASSPGQSDRQPQHF
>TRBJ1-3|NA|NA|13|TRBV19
TGTGCCAGTACGCAGGGAATAGGCAGCACCATATATTTT
CASTQGIGSTIYF
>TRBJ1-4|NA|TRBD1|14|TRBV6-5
TGTGCCAGCAGTCCGTCAGGGGGCGTTGAAAAACTGTTTTTT
CASSPSGGVEKLFF
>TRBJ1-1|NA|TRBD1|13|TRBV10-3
TGTGCCCCCGAGGACAGGTGGAACACTGAAGCTTTCTTT
CAPEDRWNTEAFF
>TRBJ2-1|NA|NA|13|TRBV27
TGTGCCAGCAGCCAGTCAAGGGACAATGAGCAGTTCTTC
CASSQSRDNEQFF
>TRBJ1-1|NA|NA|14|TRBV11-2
TGTGCCAGCACCGTGGACATCATGAACACTGAAGCTTTCTTT
CASTVDIMNTEAFF
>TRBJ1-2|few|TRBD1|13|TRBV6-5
TGTGCCAGCAGTTACAGGGGGCGCGGTGGCTACACCTTC
CASSYRGRGGYTF
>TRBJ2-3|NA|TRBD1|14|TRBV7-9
TGTGCCAGCAGCCAGGGACAGAGCACAGATACGCAGTATTTT
CASSQGQSTDTQYF
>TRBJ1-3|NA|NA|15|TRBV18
TGTGCCAGCTCGGCACAAATCGGCTCTGGAAACACCATATATTTT
CASSAQIGSGNTIYF